Included here is one T cell receptor beta chain sequence, with context. This entry is derived from a study of blood T cell repertoires in COVID-19. Turning to the study itself: The origin of the acute and convalescent COVID-19 samples was the United States, Italy and Spain. The analysed material was cDNA or gDNA that came from T cells, B-cell-depleted T cells, or PBMCs.

Per the original data handling: Reference gene primer amplification gave estimated nucleated cell counts. Assay: immunoSEQ multiplex PCR; the TCRdb copy retains only in-frame clones and omits some. V, J and clone size derive from that table, while D and trimming were established from the DNA sequence. The data contain nearly 250,000 clones, almost 85% of them singletons. This CDR3 is built from 15 residues. Per germline, CDR1 MNHEY and CDR2 SVGAGI. Trimming took 6 bases from V and 1 from J; bases not matched to a gene: 2. The TCR originated in a woman older than 75 with acute or convalescent COVID-19. The chain recombines TRBV6-5 with TRBJ2-2, with 10 bases lining up with TRBD2. What was sequenced was peripheral blood. This CDR3 reads CASRTSGVNTGELFF. CDR3 nucleotide sequence: TGTGCCAGCAGAACTAGCGGGGTGAACACCGGGGAGCTGTTTTTT.